The rows below give T cell receptor beta chains drawn from one sample of a study of blood T cell repertoires in COVID-19. TCRdb keeps only in-frame clones here, not all; method: immunoSEQ multiplex PCR. The sample comprises 97,000 or so clones, roughly 90% of which are singletons, and more than 1.5% rests with the top ten. The sample taken for sequencing was peripheral blood. The origin of the receptors is a woman in her forties or fifties with COVID-19, enrolled during active disease. The CDR3 runs from the conserved cysteine through the conserved F or W. Fields, in order: D gene, V gene, clone size, J gene, CDR3 DNA, CDR3 protein. The D gene is left open where the match is weak. Clone size is given for some rows only: seen once, a few or many times, or a class if the clone is expanded.

d_gene: TRBD2; v_gene: TRBV7-7; abundance: few; j_gene: TRBJ2-3; CDR3nt: TGTGCCAGCAGCTTAGGGGCCCCCGGGACTAGCGGGGCAGATACGCAGTATTTT; CDR3aa: CASSLGAPGTSGADTQYF
d_gene: -; v_gene: TRBV2; abundance: -; j_gene: TRBJ1-2; CDR3nt: TGTGCCAGCAGTGAAGCAAAGCAGGTCTATGGCTACACCTTC; CDR3aa: CASSEAKQVYGYTF
d_gene: -; v_gene: TRBV19; abundance: -; j_gene: TRBJ1-4; CDR3nt: TGTGCCAGTGCGGCGGCGGTTATCAGTGAAAAACTGTTTTTT; CDR3aa: CASAAAVISEKLFF
d_gene: -; v_gene: TRBV12-5; abundance: -; j_gene: TRBJ2-2; CDR3nt: TGTGCTAGTGGTTTGGTAACCGGGAGAGCTGCGGACACCGGGGAGCTGTTTTTT; CDR3aa: CASGLVTGRAADTGELFF
d_gene: TRBD2; v_gene: TRBV11-2; abundance: -; j_gene: TRBJ2-3; CDR3nt: TGTGCCAGCAGCTTGTTTCTAGCGGGGGGGCCGACAGATACGCAGTATTTT; CDR3aa: CASSLFLAGGPTDTQYF
d_gene: -; v_gene: TRBV7-2; abundance: once; j_gene: TRBJ1-1; CDR3nt: TGTGCCAGCAGCCCCACCCCACACAGCCAAGCTTTCTTT; CDR3aa: CASSPTPHSQAFF
d_gene: TRBD1; v_gene: TRBV28; abundance: -; j_gene: TRBJ1-2; CDR3nt: TGTGCCAGCAGTTTTAGACAGGGGGCTTTCTATGGCTACACCTTC; CDR3aa: CASSFRQGAFYGYTF
d_gene: TRBD1; v_gene: TRBV9; abundance: -; j_gene: TRBJ1-4; CDR3nt: TGTGCCAGCAGCAACCGACCCGGGACAGATAATGAAAAACTGTTTTTT; CDR3aa: CASSNRPGTDNEKLFF
d_gene: TRBD1; v_gene: TRBV6-6; abundance: -; j_gene: TRBJ1-6; CDR3nt: TGTGCCAGCAGATCAACAGGGGAGAATTCACCCCTCCACTTT; CDR3aa: CASRSTGENSPLHF
d_gene: TRBD1; v_gene: TRBV10-3; abundance: -; j_gene: TRBJ2-7; CDR3nt: TGTGCCACTCGGGGTGACAGGGAAGCCTACGAGCAGTACTTC; CDR3aa: CATRGDREAYEQYF
d_gene: TRBD1; v_gene: TRBV16; abundance: -; j_gene: TRBJ1-3; CDR3nt: TGTGCCAGCAGCCAATCTCCTGGGACAGGACTTGCTGTCTCTGGAAACACCATATATTTT; CDR3aa: CASSQSPGTGLAVSGNTIYF
d_gene: -; v_gene: TRBV19; abundance: -; j_gene: TRBJ2-3; CDR3nt: TGTGCCAGTAGTATCGGGCAGGGAAGAATGGATACGCAGTATTTT; CDR3aa: CASSIGQGRMDTQYF
d_gene: -; v_gene: TRBV25-1; abundance: -; j_gene: TRBJ1-2; CDR3nt: TGTGCCAGCAGTGAATTGGGGGCCGCCTCTGGCTACACCTTC; CDR3aa: CASSELGAASGYTF
d_gene: TRBD2; v_gene: TRBV19; abundance: once; j_gene: TRBJ2-7; CDR3nt: TGTGCCAGTAGTCCGGATAGCGGGGGACCCTCCTACGAGCAGTACTTC; CDR3aa: CASSPDSGGPSYEQYF
d_gene: -; v_gene: TRBV10-2; abundance: -; j_gene: TRBJ2-1; CDR3nt: TGCGCCAGCAGTGAGTCGGGGGGGGCGAATGAGCAGTTCTTC; CDR3aa: CASSESGGANEQFF
d_gene: TRBD2; v_gene: TRBV27; abundance: -; j_gene: TRBJ2-5; CDR3nt: TGTGCCAGCAGCATCGGGACTAGCGGGGATCAAGAGACCCAGTACTTC; CDR3aa: CASSIGTSGDQETQYF
d_gene: TRBD1; v_gene: TRBV12-3/TRBV12-4; abundance: -; j_gene: TRBJ1-2; CDR3nt: TGTGCCAGCAGATTGGGACAGGGCTATGGCTACACCTTC; CDR3aa: CASRLGQGYGYTF
d_gene: -; v_gene: TRBV30; abundance: -; j_gene: TRBJ1-3; CDR3nt: TGTGCCTGGAGTGTAGGGGTTCGGAACACCATATATTTT; CDR3aa: CAWSVGVRNTIYF
d_gene: TRBD1; v_gene: TRBV6-2/TRBV6-3; abundance: -; j_gene: TRBJ1-5; CDR3nt: TGTGCCAGCAGTTACTCTGGTGGGACAGGGAGTGGCAATCAGCCCCAGCATTTT; CDR3aa: CASSYSGGTGSGNQPQHF
d_gene: -; v_gene: TRBV18; abundance: -; j_gene: TRBJ1-1; CDR3nt: TGTGCCAGCTCACCATCATCGACGGGTAGTGTCACTGAAGCTTTCTTT; CDR3aa: CASSPSSTGSVTEAFF
d_gene: -; v_gene: TRBV7-2; abundance: -; j_gene: TRBJ1-5; CDR3nt: TGTGCCAGCAGCTTACCCCCTTACAATCAGCCCCAGCATTTT; CDR3aa: CASSLPPYNQPQHF
d_gene: TRBD1; v_gene: TRBV6-5; abundance: -; j_gene: TRBJ1-5; CDR3nt: TGTGCCAGCAGTTCCAACAGGGGGCCCAATCAGCCCCAGCATTTT; CDR3aa: CASSSNRGPNQPQHF
d_gene: -; v_gene: TRBV30; abundance: -; j_gene: TRBJ1-1; CDR3nt: TGTGCCTGGAGTCCTCGGGGGGGCACTGAAGCTTTCTTT; CDR3aa: CAWSPRGGTEAFF
d_gene: -; v_gene: TRBV7-3; abundance: -; j_gene: TRBJ1-6; CDR3nt: TGTGCCAGCAGCTTCTCTGAGAATTCACCCCTCCACTTT; CDR3aa: CASSFSENSPLHF
d_gene: TRBD2; v_gene: TRBV18; abundance: -; j_gene: TRBJ2-1; CDR3nt: TGTGCCAGCTCACCACCGCCTAGCGGGGGGCCCCTCTACAATGAGCAGTTCTTC; CDR3aa: CASSPPPSGGPLYNEQFF
d_gene: TRBD2; v_gene: TRBV3-1/TRBV3-2; abundance: -; j_gene: TRBJ2-5; CDR3nt: TGTGCCAGCAGCCAATCCACTCGCGGGGGGGGAGGGACCCAGTACTTC; CDR3aa: CASSQSTRGGGGTQYF
d_gene: TRBD1; v_gene: TRBV15; abundance: once; j_gene: TRBJ1-4; CDR3nt: TGTGCCACCAGCAGAGGGGGGACAGGTGACGAAAAACTGTTTTTT; CDR3aa: CATSRGGTGDEKLFF
d_gene: TRBD2; v_gene: TRBV11-2; abundance: -; j_gene: TRBJ2-5; CDR3nt: TGTGCCAGCAGCCCGACTAGCGGGGGGGAGACCCAGTACTTC; CDR3aa: CASSPTSGGETQYF
d_gene: TRBD1; v_gene: TRBV28; abundance: -; j_gene: TRBJ1-5; CDR3nt: TGTGCCAGCAGTCCACAGGGGAATCAGCCCCAGCATTTT; CDR3aa: CASSPQGNQPQHF